This T cell receptor (beta chain) was obtained from a study of cytomegalovirus exposure and HLA in healthy donors. Researchers ran the PCR with 60 Vbeta and 13 Jbeta primers. Sequencing used immunoSEQ multiplex PCR; TCRdb keeps in-frame clones, though not all of them. The sample holds 180,000 or so clones, around 77% seen once. Germline CDR1 reads LNHDA; CDR2 reads SQIVND (reference sequence). Trimming at V came to 0 bases and at J to 0 bases, leaving 3 bases not matched to a gene. The CDR3 has 18 amino acids. This clone was counted once. This rearrangement joins TRBV19 to TRBJ2-3, with 13 bases matching TRBD2. The receptor was isolated from a woman in her thirties in good health and CMV-seronegative. The sample comprised PBMCs. The CDR3 protein is CASSIDLLAGGSTDTQYF. The CDR3 DNA is TGTGCCAGTAGTATAGACCTACTAGCGGGGGGGAGCACAGATACGCAGTATTTT.